Detailed here is one T cell receptor beta chain. V shed 1 base, J shed 8 bases, and the junction held 4 bases outside the gene matches. CDR1 is MNHEY and CDR2 is SVGAGI in the germline V gene. The CDR3 has 16 residues. The sample is drawn from a study of blood T cell repertoires in COVID-19. Overall study context: COVID-19 samples, acute and convalescent, were from the United States, Italy and Spain. T cells, B-cell-depleted T cells, or PBMCs supplied cDNA or gDNA.

As processed by the authors: How many nucleated cells were present was estimated from reference gene primer amplification. Assay: immunoSEQ multiplex PCR; the TCRdb copy retains only in-frame clones and omits some. Clonal size and the V and J genes are those of that table, whereas D and trimming came from the DNA. The data hold about 250,000 clones, with around 88% observed a single time. The sequenced sample was peripheral blood. The sequence came from an elderly man with acute or convalescent COVID-19. The rearrangement uses TRBV6-5 and TRBJ2-3; 15 nucleotides align to TRBD2. The CDR3 nucleotides read TGTGCCAGCAGTTACTTCGGACTAGCGGGGGGGCCTACGCAGTATTTT. Translated: CASSYFGLAGGPTQYF.